The clone carrying this T cell receptor beta chain was counted only a few times. The primer mix had 60 Vbeta and 13 Jbeta primers. Measured with immunoSEQ multiplex PCR; TCRdb has only the in-frame clones, and not every one. Here the sample spans about 94,000 clones, around 66% being singletons. The record originates from a study of cytomegalovirus exposure and HLA in healthy donors. Trimming left V 6 bases short and J 0 bases short, with 13 bases between. The CDR3 has 16 residues. Germline V gene sequence: CDR1 SGHKS, CDR2 YYEKEE (reference sequence). This chain links TRBV5-5 with TRBJ1-6, with D tentatively TRBD1 (6 bases). Sequencing was done on a sample of PBMCs. This TCR derives from a young man in good health and CMV-seronegative. The CDR3 sequence is CASTSDSSSYNSPLHF. The CDR3 DNA is TGTGCCAGCACCTCGGACAGCAGCTCCTATAATTCACCCCTCCACTTT.